This TCR beta chain was captured by sequencing in a study of cytomegalovirus exposure and HLA in healthy donors. The germline CDR1 and CDR2 sequences are LNHNV and YYDKDF (reference sequence). J gave up 3 bases and V 3 bases, and 5 bases lay outside the gene matches. The CDR3 consists of 16 residues. Assay: immunoSEQ multiplex PCR; the TCRdb copy retains only in-frame clones and omits some. The data contain 130,000 or so clones, roughly 90% of them seen just once; the ten biggest clones take up about 1.9%. The source is a woman under 30 in good health and CMV-seronegative. The sample comprised PBMCs. The rearrangement joins TRBV15 to TRBJ2-2; TRBD1 aligns across 9 bases. The CDR3 bases are TGTGCCACCAGCAGGCCGGGACAGGGCTACACCGGGGAGCTGTTTTTT. As protein: CATSRPGQGYTGELFF. Filled out from reference TRBV15 and TRBJ2-2, the complete variable domain reads DAMVIQNPRYQVTQFGKPVTLSCSQTLNHNVMYWYQQKSSQAPKLLFHYYDKDFNNEADTPDNFQSRRPNTSFCFLDIRSPGLGDTAMYLCATSRPGQGYTGELFFGEGSRLTVL.